The clone carrying this T cell receptor beta chain appeared a few times. Multiplex touch-down PCR with TRB-A/B primers amplified rearranged V-D-J TRB sequences. TCRdb re-derived calls from the multiplex PCR reads in MiXCR, one entry per CDR3 protein. The sample records several thousand distinct CDR3 sequences, about 50% being singletons. These data belong to a study of T cell repertoires in aging, cancer and after chemotherapy. In the study overall: Glioblastoma patients receiving temozolomide-based therapy gave paired samples before and after chemotherapy.

Amplification of TCR beta used genomic DNA extracted from peripheral blood. In germline, CDR1 is SGHAT, CDR2 FQNNGV. The length of the CDR3 is 17 residues. The V and J ends lost 0 bases and 1 base, in that order; junction bases with no gene match: 8. This clonotype originated in a human donor with a solid tumor. Specimen: blood. The gene calls are TRBV11-2 and TRBJ2-7, with 8 positions matching TRBD1. In nucleotides, the CDR3 is TGTGCCAGCAGCTTAGATTCATTCCGGGACAGGTCCTACGAGCAGTACTTC. It yields the protein CASSLDSFRDRSYEQYF.